These 26 T cell receptor beta chains share one sample of origin, sequenced in a study of beta chain features in type 1 diabetes. Study-level results: Patients with Type 1 diabetes showed moderately but significantly shorter TCRB CDR3s in all four CD4+ subsets.

No antigen has been identified for these receptors. What was sequenced were expressed TCRB transcripts, since all of the isolated RNA had been reverse transcribed. Sequenced by immunoSEQ multiplex PCR; TCRdb stores in-frame clones only, minus some. The sample has about 160,000 clones, 6.5% to 10% seen once. Sample: central memory CD4+ T cells from blood. All receptors come from a woman aged 18-29 years with type 1 diabetes.

This clone appeared a few times. V and J are TRBV6-6 and TRBJ2-1; D is uncertain. Trimming removed 6 bases from V and 11 bases from J, with 8 bases in between. Germline CDR1 reads MNHNY; CDR2 reads SVGAGI (reference sequence). CDR3 length: 10 amino acids. The DNA for the CDR3 is TGTGCCAGCAGAGAACAGAAGCAGTTCTTC. Protein sequence: CASREQKQFF.

V usage is TRBV29-1 and J usage is TRBJ1-2; TRBD1 aligns across 8 bases. The CDR3 totals 15 residues. With 3 bases clipped from V and 6 bases from J, the junction kept 12 bases outside the gene matches. Germline loops: CDR1 SQVTM, CDR2 ANQGSEA. The CDR3 nucleotides read TGCAGCGTTGAGGCCCGGACAGGGAATGAGGATGGCTACACCTTC. Protein sequence: CSVEARTGNEDGYTF.

The chain joins TRBV9 to TRBJ2-5; 8 nucleotides align to TRBD2. Germline trimming cut 3 bases from V and 5 bases from J; bases unmatched to any gene: 9. The CDR3 is made up of 15 amino acids. Germline V gene sequence: CDR1 SGDLS, CDR2 YYNGEE. The CDR3 bases are TGTGCCAGCAGCGCCGGACTAGCAGTCGGGGAGACCCAGTACTTC. This encodes CASSAGLAVGETQYF. Using reference TRBV9 and TRBJ2-5 for the parts outside the CDR3, the full variable domain is DSGVTQTPKHLITATGQRVTLRCSPRSGDLSVYWYQQSLDQGLQFLIQYYNGEERAKGNILERFSAQQFPDLHSELNLSSLELGDSALYFCASSAGLAVGETQYFGPGTRLLVL.

This clone has just a few counts. The chain is built from TRBV7-2 and TRBJ2-1; 11 bases are a match to TRBD2. Germline-derived CDR1 and CDR2 are SGHTA and FQGNSA. J gave up 1 base and V 3 bases, and 5 bases lay outside the gene matches. The CDR3 length is 17 residues. The CDR3 protein is CASSFTLAGGSYNEQFF. The CDR3 nucleotides are TGTGCCAGCAGCTTTACGTTAGCGGGAGGGTCCTACAATGAGCAGTTCTTC.

The V call is TRBV7-2, the J call TRBJ1-2; D is possibly TRBD1 (5 bases). Trimming removed 3 bases from V and 3 bases from J, with 8 bases in between. Germline values: CDR1 SGHTA, CDR2 FQGNSA. CDR3 size: 13 residues. The DNA for the CDR3 is TGTGCCAGCAGCTTCGACAGTGACTATGGCTACACCTTC. The encoded protein is CASSFDSDYGYTF.

The chain has TRBV11-3 and TRBJ2-7, with TRBD1 matching 9 bases. Germline trimming cut 2 bases from V and 4 bases from J; bases unmatched to any gene: 6. The V gene's germline CDR1 is SGHNT and CDR2 YENEEA. The CDR3 loop spans 15 amino acids. CDR3 residues: CASSLNPGQGYEQYF. The CDR3 nucleotides are TGTGCCAGCAGCTTAAATCCGGGACAGGGATACGAGCAGTACTTC. Full variable domain (missing parts from reference TRBV11-3 and TRBJ2-7): EAGVVQSPRYKIIEKKQPVAFWCNPISGHNTLYWYLQNLGQGPELLIRYENEEAVDDSQLPKDRFSAERLKGVDSTLKIQPAELGDSAVYLCASSLNPGQGYEQYFGPGTRLTVT.

This clone has a handful of counts. The V call is TRBV27, the J call TRBJ1-6, with D maybe TRBD1 (5 bases). The CDR3 has 13 amino acids. Germline lookup yields CDR1 MNHEY and CDR2 SMNVEV (reference sequence). V was clipped by 9 bases and J by 6 bases, with 12 bases between them. CDR3 DNA sequence: TGTGCCAGTGCCGACAGAGCTAATTCACCCCTCCACTTT. Its translation is CASADRANSPLHF.

The gene calls are TRBV6-5 and TRBJ1-6; 11 nucleotides match TRBD1. Germline CDR1 MNHEY, CDR2 SVGAGI. Losses at the gene ends were 6 bases for V and 10 bases for J; bases not matched to a gene: 8. The length of the CDR3 is 15 residues. DNA for the CDR3: TGTGCCAGCAGCTCAGGGACAGGGGGAGGATCACCCCTCCACTTT. Its protein is CASSSGTGGGSPLHF.

The V gene is TRBV27, the J gene TRBJ1-5; TRBD1 matches 10 bases. CDR3 length equals 15 residues. Germline-derived CDR1 and CDR2 are MNHEY and SMNVEV (reference sequence). V was clipped by 2 bases and J by 4 bases; unmatched bases: 2. As DNA, the CDR3 is TGTGCCAGCAGTTTAGGGGGACAGGGGAATCAGCCCCAGCATTTT. The encoded protein is CASSLGGQGNQPQHF.

This clone was counted only a few times. The chain carries TRBV5-1 and TRBJ2-3; D is undetermined. Germline V gene lookup returns CDR1 SGHRS and CDR2 YFSETQ. V dropped 0 bases and J dropped 0 bases, with 14 bases sitting between them. The CDR3 is made up of 17 amino acids. CDR3 in amino acids: CASSLARQAISTDTQYF. CDR3 sequence (DNA): TGCGCCAGCAGCTTGGCCAGGCAGGCCATCAGCACAGATACGCAGTATTTT.

This clone was seen at least ten times. The J gene is TRBJ2-4, the V gene TRBV30; the D gene is possibly TRBD2 (5 bases). Germline CDR1 reads GTSNPN; CDR2 reads SVGIG (reference sequence). Deletions cut 0 bases from V and 7 bases from J, with 16 bases between. The CDR3 sequence is 15 residues long. CDR3 loop: CAWSVDVRGWNIQYF. The DNA for the CDR3 is TGTGCCTGGAGTGTAGATGTTCGGGGTTGGAACATTCAGTACTTC. Complete variable domain (other parts from reference TRBV30 and TRBJ2-4): SQTIHQWPATLVQPVGSPLSLECTVEGTSNPNLYWYRQAAGRGLQLLFYSVGIGQISSEVPQNLSASRPQDRQFILSSKKLLLSDSGFYLCAWSVDVRGWNIQYFGAGTRLSVL.

This clone showed up just a few times. The DNA for the CDR3 is TGCGCCAGCAGCCCCCTAGGCAGGGGGGTAGGAGAGACCCAGTACTTC. It encodes CASSPLGRGVGETQYF. The chain carries TRBV4-1 and TRBJ2-5; possible D gene TRBD1, 7 bases. V was pared by 4 bases and J by 4 bases, with 19 bases between. The CDR3 is 16 amino acids. Germline V lookup: CDR1 MGHRA, CDR2 YSYEKL.

This chain links TRBV5-1 with TRBJ1-3; D not certain. In germline, CDR1 is SGHRS, CDR2 YFSETQ. CDR3 length equals 14 residues. V was clipped by 4 bases and J by 0 bases, with 8 bases between them. The CDR3 region is CASSAERSGNTIYF. CDR3 bases: TGCGCCAGCAGCGCGGAACGCTCTGGAAACACCATATATTTT. The full variable domain, in which reference TRBV5-1 and TRBJ1-3 provide the parts outside the CDR3, is KAGVTQTPRYLIKTRGQQVTLSCSPISGHRSVSWYQQTPGQGLQFLFEYFSETQRNKGNFPGRFSGRQFSNSRSEMNVSTLELGDSALYLCASSAERSGNTIYFGEGSWLTVV.

This sequence joins TRBV7-3 and TRBJ2-7, with a possible D match to TRBD1 (5 bases). Looked up from germline, CDR1 is SGHTA and CDR2 is FQGTGA. Trimming took off 5 bases at V and 1 base at J, with 12 bases between the two ends. The CDR3 contains 14 residues. CDR3 nucleotide sequence: TGTGCCAGCAGCCAGGACACCACTTCCTACGAGCAGTACTTC. Protein product: CASSQDTTSYEQYF.

V usage is TRBV5-4 and J usage is TRBJ2-1; 9 bases fit TRBD2. This CDR3 contains 12 residues. The germline V gene encodes CDR1 SGHNT and CDR2 YYREEE (reference sequence). The J segment lost 6 bases and the V segment lost 7 bases, leaving 2 bases of the junction unmatched. The CDR3 sequence is CASLAGLNEQFF. The CDR3, as DNA: TGTGCCAGCCTAGCGGGACTCAATGAGCAGTTCTTC.

In this sample, this clone turned up a few times. The chain employs TRBV7-2 and TRBJ2-3; D uncertain. Germline V CDR1 and CDR2: SGHTA, FQGNSA. This CDR3 has 12 residues. V lost 5 bases, J lost 6 bases, and 9 bases lay in between. This CDR3 is CASSGYGDTQYF. For the CDR3, the DNA is TGTGCCAGCAGCGGTTACGGGGATACGCAGTATTTT.

This clone turned up a few times. This chain joins TRBV11-3 and TRBJ2-5; TRBD2 agrees at 8 bases. The germline V gene has CDR1 SGHNT and CDR2 YENEEA. Trimming took 2 bases from V and 5 from J; bases not matched to a gene: 7. The CDR3 totals 15 residues. CDR3 DNA: TGTGCCAGCAGCTTATCCCAGCGGGGGCGCGAGACCCAGTACTTC. Translated: CASSLSQRGRETQYF. The whole variable domain, filled in from reference TRBV11-3 and TRBJ2-5, reads EAGVVQSPRYKIIEKKQPVAFWCNPISGHNTLYWYLQNLGQGPELLIRYENEEAVDDSQLPKDRFSAERLKGVDSTLKIQPAELGDSAVYLCASSLSQRGRETQYFGPGTRLLVL.

This rearrangement joins TRBV27 to TRBJ2-5; 7 bases agree with TRBD1. The CDR3 covers 13 residues. J gave up 5 bases and V 4 bases, and 4 bases lay outside the gene matches. The germline CDR1 and CDR2 sequences are MNHEY and SMNVEV (reference sequence). CDR3 sequence (DNA): TGTGCCAGCAGTTCGACAGGGTTGGAGACCCAGTACTTC. It translates to CASSSTGLETQYF.

This clone was detected a few times. The V and J genes are TRBV5-1 and TRBJ2-7, with TRBD1 identical over 7 bases. The V gene end was trimmed by 4 bases and the J gene end by 3 bases; junction bases not matched to a gene: 10. There are 15 residues in the CDR3. Germline lookup yields CDR1 SGHRS and CDR2 YFSETQ. The CDR3 nucleotides are TGCGCCAGCAGCCCGAGACAGGGAATGAGCTACGAGCAGTACTTC. Residues: CASSPRQGMSYEQYF.

V is TRBV10-2 and J is TRBJ1-1; the D is unclear. V was clipped by 1 base and J by 8 bases, with 17 bases between them. This CDR3 has 15 amino acids. CDR1 and CDR2 from the germline V gene are WSHSY and SAAADI. For the CDR3, the DNA is TGCGCCAGCAGTGAGTTACAGCTTGGCCGCCCCGAAGCTTTCTTT. It specifies CASSELQLGRPEAFF.

This clone came up a few times. The J gene is TRBJ2-5, the V gene TRBV29-1; 7 nucleotides agree with TRBD1. V gave up 5 bases and J gave up 4 bases; unmatched junction bases: 1. Germline CDR1 is SQVTM and CDR2 is ANQGSEA. CDR3 length: 11 amino acids. The CDR3, as DNA: TGCAGCGTTTACAGGGGAGAGACCCAGTACTTC. Translation gives CSVYRGETQYF.

V is TRBV4-3 and J is TRBJ2-1, with TRBD2 matching 12 bases. In germline, CDR1 is LGHNA, CDR2 YSLEER. The CDR3 is 16 amino acids. V gave up 1 base and J gave up 8 bases; unmatched junction bases: 6. The CDR3 sequence: CASSQGSSGREDEQFF. The CDR3 bases are TGCGCCAGCAGCCAAGGTTCTAGCGGGAGGGAGGATGAGCAGTTCTTC.

The V gene is TRBV6-1, the J gene TRBJ2-7, with 7 nucleotides matching TRBD2. The V gene end was trimmed by 10 bases and the J gene end by 9 bases; junction bases not matched to a gene: 15. From germline, CDR1 is MNHNS and CDR2 SASEGT. CDR3 size: 13 residues. Here the CDR3 reads CATGERTSLRQYF. In DNA form, the CDR3 reads TGTGCCACCGGGGAAAGGACTAGTTTAAGGCAGTACTTC.

The J gene is TRBJ2-1, the V gene TRBV7-3; 7 nucleotides match TRBD1. The CDR3 totals 15 residues. Germline V gives CDR1 SGHTA, CDR2 FQGTGA. V shed 5 bases and J 6 bases; nucleotides not matched to a gene: 10. Written as DNA, the CDR3 is TGTGCCAGCAGCCCAGGACAGGCTCTGGTCAATGAGCAGTTCTTC. It yields the protein CASSPGQALVNEQFF.

The V gene is TRBV6-6, the J gene TRBJ2-3; maybe TRBD1 (5 bases). Looked up from germline, CDR1 is MNHNY and CDR2 is SVGAGI (reference sequence). Trimming stripped 5 bases from V and 2 bases from J, with 11 bases between. The length of the CDR3 is 14 residues. This CDR3 reads CASSVQDTTDTQYF. CDR3 nucleotide sequence: TGTGCCAGCAGTGTACAGGACACCACAGATACGCAGTATTTT.

The chain couples TRBV7-3 to TRBJ2-2; tentative D call: TRBD2 (6 bases). The germline V gene encodes CDR1 SGHTA and CDR2 FQGTGA. The CDR3 sequence is 13 residues long. V was cut by 5 bases and J by 5 bases, with 9 bases left in between. The CDR3 nucleotides are TGTGCCAGCAGCCAGAGCGGGACCGGGGAGCTGTTTTTT. Its translation: CASSQSGTGELFF.